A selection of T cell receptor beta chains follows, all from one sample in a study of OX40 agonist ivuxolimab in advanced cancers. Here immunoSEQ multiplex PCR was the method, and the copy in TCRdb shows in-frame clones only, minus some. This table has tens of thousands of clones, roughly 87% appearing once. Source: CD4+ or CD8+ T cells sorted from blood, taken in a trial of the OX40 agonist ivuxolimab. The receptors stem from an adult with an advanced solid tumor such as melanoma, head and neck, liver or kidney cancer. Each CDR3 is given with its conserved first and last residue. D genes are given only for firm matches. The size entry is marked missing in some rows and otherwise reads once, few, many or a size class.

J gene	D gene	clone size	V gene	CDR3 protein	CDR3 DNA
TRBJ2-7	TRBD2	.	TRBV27	CASRGLAGGLGSYEQYF	TGTGCCAGCAGGGGACTAGCGGGGGGCCTTGGGTCCTACGAGCAGTACTTC
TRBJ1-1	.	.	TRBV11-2	CASSLVRGWTEAFF	TGTGCCAGCAGCTTAGTTCGGGGCTGGACTGAAGCTTTCTTT
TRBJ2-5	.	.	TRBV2	CAPAGAEETQYF	TGTGCCCCGGCAGGGGCCGAAGAGACCCAGTACTTC
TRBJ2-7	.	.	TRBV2	CASSSPLTAAGEQYF	TGTGCCAGCAGTTCACCTCTGACAGCCGCCGGCGAGCAGTACTTC
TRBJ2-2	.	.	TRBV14	CASSLAAFGAGELFF	TGTGCCAGCAGCCTAGCGGCTTTTGGGGCCGGGGAGCTGTTTTTT
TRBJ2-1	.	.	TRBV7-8	CASSSRGTDWFF	TGTGCCAGCAGCTCGAGGGGGACTGACTGGTTCTTC
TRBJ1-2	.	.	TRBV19	CASSMGQLGTYGYTF	TGTGCCAGTAGTATGGGCCAGTTGGGGACCTATGGCTACACCTTC
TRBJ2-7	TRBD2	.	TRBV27	CASSFRLAGGGNEQYF	TGTGCCAGCAGTTTCCGACTAGCGGGGGGCGGAAACGAGCAGTACTTC
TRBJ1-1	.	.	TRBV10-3	CAISESGLNTEAFF	TGTGCCATCAGTGAGTCCGGGTTGAACACTGAAGCTTTCTTT
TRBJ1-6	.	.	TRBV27	CASKVRRSYNSPLHF	TGTGCCAGCAAAGTACGACGGAGCTATAATTCACCCCTCCACTTT
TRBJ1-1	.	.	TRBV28	CASRPPGQPNTEAFF	TGTGCCAGCAGGCCTCCGGGACAACCGAACACTGAAGCTTTCTTT
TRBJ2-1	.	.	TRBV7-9	CASSPGGGASGGPYNEQFF	TGTGCCAGCAGCCCCGGAGGGGGGGCTTCAGGGGGCCCCTACAATGAGCAGTTCTTC
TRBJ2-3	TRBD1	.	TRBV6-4	CASSEGTGGGTDTQYF	TGTGCCAGCAGTGAAGGGACAGGGGGCGGCACAGATACGCAGTATTTT
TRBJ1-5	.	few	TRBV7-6	CASSLAPGSNQPQHF	TGTGCCAGCAGCTTAGCTCCAGGGAGCAATCAGCCCCAGCATTTT
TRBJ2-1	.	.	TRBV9	CASSVDNEQFF	TGTGCCAGCAGCGTCGACAATGAGCAGTTCTTC
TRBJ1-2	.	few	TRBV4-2	CASSQGAGYTF	TGTGCCAGCAGCCAGGGGGCTGGCTACACCTTC
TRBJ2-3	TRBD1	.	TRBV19	CASSATLNRGLDTDTQYF	TGTGCCAGTAGTGCAACCCTGAACAGGGGGCTTGACACAGATACGCAGTATTTT
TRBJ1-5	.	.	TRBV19	CASSFASGTQNQPQHF	TGTGCCAGTAGTTTTGCCTCCGGGACGCAAAATCAGCCCCAGCATTTT
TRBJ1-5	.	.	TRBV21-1	CASSPPCGFKSNQPQHF	TGTGCCAGCAGCCCGCCTTGTGGTTTCAAAAGCAATCAGCCCCAGCATTTT
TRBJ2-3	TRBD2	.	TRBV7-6	CASSFLGTSGVLTDTQYF	TGTGCCAGCAGCTTTTTGGGGACTAGCGGGGTACTCACAGATACGCAGTATTTT
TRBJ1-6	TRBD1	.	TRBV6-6	CASSNQGAYNSPLHF	TGTGCCAGCAGTAACCAGGGGGCATATAATTCACCCCTCCACTTT
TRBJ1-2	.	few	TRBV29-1	CSAPLDSSFYGYTF	TGCAGTGCCCCCCTAGACTCCTCCTTCTATGGCTACACCTTC
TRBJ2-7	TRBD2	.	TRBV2	CASIGTSGGYEQYF	TGTGCCAGCATTGGGACTAGCGGGGGCTACGAGCAGTACTTC
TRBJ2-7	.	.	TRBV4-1	CASSQDLDYSYEQYF	TGCGCCAGCAGCCAAGATTTAGACTATTCCTACGAGCAGTACTTC